The 21 T cell receptor beta chains in this list originate from one sample, sequenced in a study of blood T cells in healthy people across ages. A J-beta primer mix and a sample-barcoded 5' primer were used in a second PCR of roughly 7 to 12 cycles. TCRdb re-called the 5' RACE reads through MiXCR, storing one row per CDR3 protein. The repertoire includes 600,000 or so distinct CDR3 sequences, about 30% of them detected once, and 15% to 17% sits in the top ten. The material sequenced was blood. These TCRs come from a woman aged 80 or over in good health.

A word on this clonotype: Just one base apart from a much larger clone, this may be a read error. The rearrangement links TRBV5-6 to TRBJ1-2, with no clear D. The length of the CDR3 is 14 residues. The V and J ends lost 0 bases and 4 bases respectively, with 10 bases between them. Germline V gene data show CDR1 as SGHDT and CDR2 as YYEEEE. The DNA of the CDR3 is TGTGCCAGCAGCTTGGCCCGGCATTTCTATGGCTACACCTTC. Protein sequence: CASSLARHFYGYTF.

The V gene is TRBV4-1, the J gene TRBJ1-5; D is unresolved. The germline V and J ends were trimmed by 0 bases and 5 bases, with 14 bases remaining between them. The CDR3 is 16 residues long. CDR1 and CDR2 (germline): MGHRA, YSYEKL. The CDR3 reads CASSQDRNRDDQPQHF. CDR3 sequence (DNA): TGCGCCAGCAGCCAAGATAGAAACCGAGACGATCAGCCCCAGCATTTT.

The chain uses TRBV7-3 and TRBJ1-1; D might be TRBD1 (6 bases). Germline V gene lookup returns CDR1 SGHTA and CDR2 FQGTGA. The length of the CDR3 is 16 residues. Trimming shortened V by 2 bases and J by 0 bases, and 13 bases separated the two germline ends. The CDR3 DNA follows: TGTGCCAGCAGCTTATCCCCCCGACAGGTGAACACTGAAGCTTTCTTT. This translates into CASSLSPRQVNTEAFF.

Many counts were recorded for this clonotype. The genes are TRBV7-3 and TRBJ1-2; 9 nucleotides align to TRBD1. This CDR3 has 13 residues. J lost 8 bases, V lost 5 bases, and 6 bases had no gene match. From germline, CDR1 is SGHTA and CDR2 FQGTGA. The CDR3 coding sequence is TGTGCCAGCAGCCAACAGGGGGCGCGAGGCTACACCTTC. Amino acid sequence: CASSQQGARGYTF.

This clonotype has ten or more counts. This rearrangement joins TRBV6-5 to TRBJ1-1; D perhaps matches TRBD1 (5 bases). The CDR3 is 13 residues long. V lost 2 bases, J lost 1 base, and 5 bases lay in between. Germline V gene data show CDR1 as MNHEY and CDR2 as SVGAGI. CDR3 DNA sequence: TGTGCCAGCAGTTACGGGGGGAACACTGAAGCTTTCTTT. Encoded protein: CASSYGGNTEAFF.

This clonotype was observed a few times. The chain combines TRBV12-3 or TRBV12-4 with TRBJ1-1, with TRBD1 identical over 7 bases. The CDR3 loop spans 17 amino acids. V gave up 2 bases and J gave up 1 base; unmatched junction bases: 10. The CDR3 sequence: CASSLRALQGTNTEAFF. As DNA, the CDR3 is TGTGCCAGCAGTTTACGAGCACTACAGGGGACGAACACTGAAGCTTTCTTT.

This clonotype showed up many times. This chain joins TRBV29-1 and TRBJ2-1, with 8 bases aligning to TRBD1. The V and J ends lost 4 bases and 0 bases, in that order; junction bases with no gene match: 2. The CDR3 is made up of 14 amino acids. Germline CDR1 reads SQVTM; CDR2 reads ANQGSEA. The CDR3 DNA is TGCAGCGTTGTAGGGACAGGCTCCTACAATGAGCAGTTCTTC. This sequence encodes CSVVGTGSYNEQFF.

Worth noting for this clonotype: A much larger clone is a single base away; this may be a read error. This chain uses TRBV6-1 with TRBJ2-1, with 7 bases matching TRBD1. J gave up 4 bases and V 7 bases, and 16 bases lay outside the gene matches. The germline CDR1 and CDR2 sequences are MNHNS and SASEGT. The CDR3 runs 17 residues. CDR3 nucleotide sequence: TGTGCCAGCACCCGAACTCGGACAGGAACCAAATACAATGAGCAGTTCTTC. Its protein product is CASTRTRTGTKYNEQFF.

This clonotype came up many times. The gene calls are TRBV3-1 and TRBJ1-1; unclear D gene. Trimming removed 3 bases from V and 4 bases from J, with 6 bases in between. There are 12 residues in the CDR3. The V gene's germline CDR1 is LGHDT and CDR2 YNNKEL (reference sequence). In DNA, the CDR3 is TGTGCCAGCAGCCATCCCCTCACTGAAGCTTTCTTT. As protein: CASSHPLTEAFF.

This clonotype has only a few counts. The chain combines TRBV30 with TRBJ1-5, with no clear D. This CDR3 region has 13 residues. Germline V gene sequence: CDR1 GTSNPN, CDR2 SVGIG (reference sequence). Trimming removed 2 bases at V and 7 bases at J, with 12 bases between. CDR3 loop: CAWSMAARQPQHF. The CDR3 DNA follows: TGTGCCTGGAGTATGGCCGCTAGACAGCCCCAGCATTTT.

A word on this clonotype: This sequence may be a read error, since a much larger clone differs from it by one base. V and J are TRBV29-1 and TRBJ2-5; TRBD1 matches at 11 bases. Per germline, CDR1 SQVTM and CDR2 ANQGSEA. This CDR3 has 14 residues. V shed 5 bases, J shed 11 bases, and the junction held 13 bases outside the gene matches. The CDR3 reads CSVSVGQGGNEQYF. Written as DNA, the CDR3 is TGCAGCGTTTCCGTGGGACAGGGGGGCAATGAGCAGTACTTC.

Many counts were recorded for this clonotype. The V and J genes are TRBV15 and TRBJ1-5; TRBD1 is a possible D gene (6 bases). Trimming cost V 0 bases and J 7 bases, with 13 bases left between them. CDR3 length: 15 residues. From germline, CDR1 is LNHNV and CDR2 YYDKDF (reference sequence). The CDR3 DNA is TGTGCCACCAGCAGAGATCTGATCCAGGGGCAGCCCCAGCATTTT. This sequence encodes CATSRDLIQGQPQHF.

The rearrangement joins TRBV20-1 to TRBJ1-5; D unresolved. This CDR3 is built from 16 residues. Trimming left V 0 bases short and J 5 bases short, with 17 bases between. Germline CDR1 DFQATT, CDR2 SNEGSKA (reference sequence). CDR3 region: CSARDDIRNRDQPQHF. The CDR3 nucleotides read TGCAGTGCTAGAGATGATATAAGAAACAGAGATCAGCCCCAGCATTTT.

This clonotype was seen ten or more times. J is TRBJ2-1 and V is TRBV7-2; D not certain. Germline lookup yields CDR1 SGHTA and CDR2 FQGNSA. The CDR3 contains 17 residues. V was cut by 5 bases and J by 5 bases, with 22 bases left in between. The chain's CDR3 is CASSPPKGSQAHNEQFF. CDR3 coding DNA: TGTGCCAGCAGCCCCCCCAAAGGTTCGCAGGCCCACAATGAGCAGTTCTTC.

This clonotype has only a few counts. The V and J genes are TRBV5-1 and TRBJ2-5, with D perhaps given as TRBD1 or TRBD2 (5 bases each). With the DNA end fitting TRBJ2-7 better, the J assignment may be wrong. The CDR3 is made up of 13 amino acids. CDR1 is SGHRS, CDR2 YFSETQ, per germline. CDR3 nucleotide sequence: TGCGCCAGCCTCCGGGACGGTACCTACGAGCAGTACTTC. The encoded protein is CASLRDGTYEQYF.

A remark on this clonotype: Given a much more abundant clone one base away, this may be a read error. V and J are TRBV20-1 and TRBJ2-7; tentatively, D is TRBD2 (6 bases). The DNA end favors TRBJ2-5, so the J call may be wrong. Germline V CDR1 and CDR2: DFQATT, SNEGSKA (reference sequence). The CDR3 runs 12 residues. The CDR3 bases are TGCAGTGGGGGGGTAGCAGGAGAGACCCAGTACTTC. Its translation: CSGGVAGETQYF.

The table lists this clonotype with a few counts. This may come from a read error, since a much larger clone is one base off. The chain combines TRBV20-1 with TRBJ2-4; TRBD1 aligns across 9 bases. Gene TRBJ2-7 matches the end of the DNA better, so the J call may be wrong. Germline CDR1 reads DFQATT; CDR2 reads SNEGSKA (reference sequence). The CDR3 totals 15 residues. This chain's CDR3 is CSARAAGQGTHEQYF. The CDR3 region has the DNA TGCAGTGCTAGAGCCGCCGGACAGGGGACGCACGAGCAGTACTTC.

Worth noting for this clonotype: Germline and junction disagree at one end, which may indicate a read error. The V and J genes are TRBV5-1 and TRBJ2-5, with TRBD2 as a possible D gene (7 bases). Germline V lookup: CDR1 SGHRS, CDR2 YFSETQ. This CDR3 spans 14 amino acids. The CDR3 loop reads CVSSLDTGTNEQYF. In DNA, the CDR3 is TGCGTCAGCAGCTTGGATACAGGGACTAATGAGCAGTACTTC.

This chain links TRBV20-1 with TRBJ2-7; D gene ambiguous. Germline lookup yields CDR1 DFQATT and CDR2 SNEGSKA (reference sequence). This CDR3 contains 13 residues. V lost 8 bases, J lost 5 bases, and 19 bases lay in between. Written as DNA, the CDR3 is TGCAGTACGAGAGATTATGGCCAGAACGAGCAGTACTTC. As protein: CSTRDYGQNEQYF.

This clonotype was picked up many times. This sequence joins TRBV6-1 and TRBJ2-3; the D is unclear. CDR3 size: 14 residues. V lost 3 bases to trimming and J lost 1 base, with 8 bases between them. The V gene's germline CDR1 is MNHNS and CDR2 SASEGT. The CDR3 DNA is TGTGCCAGCAGTGATGCGGCAGGCACAGATACGCAGTATTTT. Protein sequence: CASSDAAGTDTQYF.

There are many counts of this clonotype. This chain connects TRBV9 to TRBJ2-3; D may be TRBD2 (5 bases). V was trimmed by 3 bases and J by 3 bases, leaving 5 bases between them. Germline lookup yields CDR1 SGDLS and CDR2 YYNGEE. The CDR3 consists of 12 residues. CDR3 bases: TGTGCCAGCAGCGCGGGGACAGATACGCAGTATTTT. It yields the protein CASSAGTDTQYF. Full variable domain (outside the CDR3, taken from reference TRBV9 and TRBJ2-3): DSGVTQTPKHLITATGQRVTLRCSPRSGDLSVYWYQQSLDQGLQFLIQYYNGEERAKGNILERFSAQQFPDLHSELNLSSLELGDSALYFCASSAGTDTQYFGPGTRLTVL.